These 5 T cell receptor beta chains came from one sample sequenced in a study of shared clonotypes between healthy human individuals. Generated by immunoSEQ multiplex PCR, the TCRdb table keeps only in-frame clones and is missing some. The sample includes 600,000 to 800,000 clones, 72% seen only once; the top ten take 1.8%. The specimen sequenced was memory CD4+ T cells sorted from blood. Subset of the sample: CD45RA-negative fraction. The origin of the receptors is a woman aged 30 to 39 in good health.

The chain employs TRBV19 and TRBJ2-5, with a possible D match to TRBD2 (6 bases). The CDR3 spans 14 residues. V was clipped by 1 base and J by 5 bases, with 11 bases between them. The germline V gene encodes CDR1 LNHDA and CDR2 SQIVND (reference sequence). The CDR3 DNA reads as TGTGCCAGTAGTATAGTCGGGGGATTGGAGACCCAGTACTTC. The encoded protein is CASSIVGGLETQYF.

The J gene is TRBJ2-6, the V gene TRBV18; 7 bases match TRBD2. The CDR3 spans 16 residues. Germline V gives CDR1 KGHSH, CDR2 LQKENI. J was trimmed by 2 bases and V by 2 bases; bases with no gene match: 3. CDR3 residues: CASSPSGGTGANVLTF. CDR3 DNA: TGTGCCAGCTCACCATCGGGAGGAACTGGGGCCAACGTCCTGACTTTC. Combining the CDR3 with reference TRBV18 and TRBJ2-6 gives the whole variable domain NAGVMQNPRHLVRRRGQEARLRCSPMKGHSHVYWYRQLPEEGLKFMVYLQKENIIDESGMPKERFSAEFPKEGPSILRIQQVVRGDSAAYFCASSPSGGTGANVLTFGAGSRLTVL.

Details on this clone: This sample also contains other DNA sequences that code for the same CDR3. The V call is TRBV18, the J call TRBJ1-4; D perhaps matches TRBD1 (6 bases). V lost 1 base, J lost 3 bases, and 9 bases lay in between. This CDR3 comprises 15 residues. Germline assignment: CDR1 KGHSH and CDR2 LQKENI. This chain's CDR3 is CASSPRQGSNEKLFF. The CDR3 nucleotides are TGTGCCAGCTCACCACGGCAGGGGTCTAATGAAAAACTGTTTTTT.

The genes are TRBV28 and TRBJ1-5; D uncertain. The V end lost 8 bases, the J end lost 7 bases, and 18 bases lay between the germline ends. Looked up from germline, CDR1 is MDHEN and CDR2 is SYDVKM. The CDR3 consists of 14 residues. Here the CDR3 DNA reads TGTGCCAGCTCCCGAACGGTGGGAGAACAGCCCCAGCATTTT. Protein sequence: CASSRTVGEQPQHF.

The chain combines TRBV5-4 with TRBJ2-7; D uncertain. CDR1 and CDR2 (germline): SGHNT, YYREEE (reference sequence). The CDR3 loop spans 13 amino acids. The V and J ends lost 5 bases and 0 bases respectively, with 9 bases between them. The CDR3 DNA sequence: TGTGCCAGCAGTCCCGGGCTCTCCTACGAGCAGTACTTC. Amino acid sequence: CASSPGLSYEQYF.